One T cell receptor beta chain is described in this entry. This receptor's antigen is unknown. The junction departs from the called germline gene at one end, perhaps through a read error. Donors were 40 or so systemically healthy Caucasian individuals from Russia aged about 6 to 100 years. Ten milliliters of peripheral blood were drawn from each donor into EDTA-treated Vacutainer tubes. Ficoll-Paque density-gradient centrifugation was used to isolate PBMCs, with at least 6 million obtained per sample. Total RNA was extracted from PBMCs with Trizol reagent, with at least 5.5 micrograms obtained per sample. For every donor, an aliquot of PBMCs went through flow cytometry to measure the percentages of naive CD45RAhigh/CD27high T cells. Libraries were constructed by 5' RACE. Sequencing used an Illumina HiSeq 2500. A second PCR of roughly 7 to 11 cycles was performed with a sample-barcoded 5' primer and a J-beta primer mix. A template-switch 5' adaptor carrying 12 random nucleotides introduced a unique molecular identifier onto each TCR beta cDNA molecule. Each sample yielded at least 2.5 million CDR3-containing paired-end reads. All of the RNA was converted into first-strand cDNA using the Mint cDNA synthesis kit, with a TRBC-specific oligonucleotide serving as the primer. All cDNA was treated with uracil-DNA glycosylase and then went through a first 18-cycle PCR with the universal primers M1SS and BC2_uni_R. Per the authors' processing: Each sample was normalized by randomly selecting 1 million high-quality reads, each carrying a distinct molecular identifier. Reads with shared molecular identifiers were discarded instead of being binned into consensus sequences. MiTCR, set to a Q25 quality threshold and the strictest error-elimination algorithm, was used for CDR3 identification, clonotype clustering and error correction. Lower-bound total TCR beta diversity was estimated with a nonparametric unseen species model using Euler transformation. TCRdb trimmed the raw reads at Q25, called clones with MiXCR and kept productive beta chains. Rows with one shared CDR3 protein collapse into an entry with the most common genes and DNA. TCRdb assigned the V and J calls; the authors' analysis was not used. This sample holds 1.5 million to 2 million distinct CDR3 sequences; under 30% were observed only once. The ten largest clones take up about 7.7% of the sample.

The entry originates in a study of blood T cells in healthy people across ages (dated by TCRdb to 2015 to 2017). Turning to the overall study: In model experiments, template switching captured about one uniquely barcoded TCR beta cDNA molecule for every two T cells. The study measured age-related changes in TCR beta repertoire diversity using deep sequencing normalized with unique cDNA molecular identifiers. Four age groups were formed from the donors: young (average roughly 15 years), middle-aged (approximately 39), aged (more than 55) and long-lived (approximately 80). To avoid experimental bias, donors of different ages were distributed randomly across sequencing lanes. Two additional independent replicas of 1 million unique cDNA reads from the same blood draw were analyzed for two donors (one aged 18 to 30 and one aged 80 or older).

Broad study findings and their caveats: Observed TCR beta diversity per million T cells fell roughly linearly with age, and a significant reduction was already apparent by age roughly 40. Because profiling used bulk unsorted PBMCs, naive and antigen-experienced compartments could not be compared conclusively. The CMV infection status of donors was not known, potentially confounding age-related changes in expanded clonotypes. There was a strong correlation between observed TCR beta diversity and the percentage of naive T cells measured by flow cytometry. Estimates of total diversity based on one million sequenced T cells were considered lower bounds and underestimates. Compared with the aged group, more naive CD4+ T cells, fewer expanded clones and increased TCR diversity were shown by the long-lived group, suggesting age selection.

The CDR3 covers 14 residues, taking in both the cysteine and the phenylalanine. The kept DNA is CDR3 alone, 42 bases in frame from the first base. Reading the germline V gene gives CDR1 SGHDN and CDR2 FVKESK. What was sequenced was blood. The sequence derives from a woman in her twenties or thirties in good health. Recombination joined TRBV14 with TRBJ1-3; TRBD1 is a weak D gene call, 5 bases matching. The nucleotide sequence is given as TGCGCCAGCAGCCACAGGACACAAGGAAACACCATATATTTT. It translates to CASSHRTQGNTIYF.